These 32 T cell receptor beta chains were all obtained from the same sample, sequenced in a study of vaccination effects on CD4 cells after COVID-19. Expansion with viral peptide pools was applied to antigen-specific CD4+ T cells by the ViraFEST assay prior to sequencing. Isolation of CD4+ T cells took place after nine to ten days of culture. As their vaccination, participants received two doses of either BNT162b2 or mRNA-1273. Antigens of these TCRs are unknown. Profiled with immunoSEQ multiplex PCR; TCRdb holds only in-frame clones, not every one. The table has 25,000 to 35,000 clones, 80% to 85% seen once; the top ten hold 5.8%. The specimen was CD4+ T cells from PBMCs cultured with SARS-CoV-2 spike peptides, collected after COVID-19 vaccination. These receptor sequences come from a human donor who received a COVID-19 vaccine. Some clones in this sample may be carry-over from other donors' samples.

CDR3 region: CASGGSGGDNNEQFF. DNA of the CDR3: TGTGCTAGTGGAGGTAGCGGGGGGGATAACAATGAGCAGTTCTTC. V usage is TRBV12-5 and J usage is TRBJ2-1; 11 bases agree with TRBD2. From germline, CDR1 is LGHNT and CDR2 FRNRAP. CDR3 length equals 15 residues. With 6 bases clipped from V and 5 bases from J, the junction kept 6 bases outside the gene matches.

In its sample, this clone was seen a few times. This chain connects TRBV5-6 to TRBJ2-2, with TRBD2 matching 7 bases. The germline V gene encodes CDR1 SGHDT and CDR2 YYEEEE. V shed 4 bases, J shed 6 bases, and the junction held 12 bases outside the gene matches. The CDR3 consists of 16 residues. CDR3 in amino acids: CASSAISASGSGELFF. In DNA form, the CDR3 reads TGTGCCAGCAGCGCCATATCGGCTAGCGGCTCCGGGGAGCTGTTTTTT.

The CDR3 coding sequence is TGCGCCAGCAGCTTGGAGCAGTATTCACCCCTCCACTTT. This encodes CASSLEQYSPLHF. The rearrangement joins TRBV5-1 to TRBJ1-6, with no clear D. CDR1 is SGHRS and CDR2 is YFSETQ in the germline V gene. V was clipped by 0 bases and J by 8 bases, with 6 bases between them. CDR3 length equals 13 residues. The full variable domain, rest sourced from reference TRBV5-1 and TRBJ1-6, is KAGVTQTPRYLIKTRGQQVTLSCSPISGHRSVSWYQQTPGQGLQFLFEYFSETQRNKGNFPGRFSGRQFSNSRSEMNVSTLELGDSALYLCASSLEQYSPLHFGNGTRLTVT.

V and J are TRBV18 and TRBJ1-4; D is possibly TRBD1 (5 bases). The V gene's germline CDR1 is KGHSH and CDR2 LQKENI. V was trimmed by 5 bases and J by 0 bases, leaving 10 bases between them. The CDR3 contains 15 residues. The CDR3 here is CASSRGQATNEKLFF. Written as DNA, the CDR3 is TGTGCCAGCTCAAGAGGACAAGCAACTAATGAAAAACTGTTTTTT.

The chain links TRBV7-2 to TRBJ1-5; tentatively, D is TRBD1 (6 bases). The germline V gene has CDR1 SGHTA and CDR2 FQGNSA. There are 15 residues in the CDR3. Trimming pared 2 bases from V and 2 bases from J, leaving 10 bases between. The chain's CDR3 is CASSLFSGGNQPQHF. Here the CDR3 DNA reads TGTGCCAGCAGCTTATTTTCAGGGGGCAATCAGCCCCAGCATTTT.

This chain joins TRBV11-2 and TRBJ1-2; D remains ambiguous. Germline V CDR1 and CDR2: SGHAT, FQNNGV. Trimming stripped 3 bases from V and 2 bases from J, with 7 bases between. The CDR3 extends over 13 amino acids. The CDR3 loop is CASSFGFNYGYTF. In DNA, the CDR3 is TGTGCCAGCAGCTTTGGATTCAACTATGGCTACACCTTC.

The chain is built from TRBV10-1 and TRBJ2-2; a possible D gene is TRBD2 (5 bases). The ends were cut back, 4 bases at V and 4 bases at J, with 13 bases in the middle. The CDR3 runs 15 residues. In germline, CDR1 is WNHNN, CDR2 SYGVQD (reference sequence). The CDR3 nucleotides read TGCGCCAGCAGTGGGCCCGGGAAGGGCACCGGGGAGCTGTTTTTT. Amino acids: CASSGPGKGTGELFF.

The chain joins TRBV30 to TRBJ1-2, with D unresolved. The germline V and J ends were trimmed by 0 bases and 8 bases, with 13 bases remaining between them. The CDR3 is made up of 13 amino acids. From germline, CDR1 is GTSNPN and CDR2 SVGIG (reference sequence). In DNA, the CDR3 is TGTGCCTGGAGTGTACAGCGCCTTTCAGGCTACACCTTC. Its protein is CAWSVQRLSGYTF.

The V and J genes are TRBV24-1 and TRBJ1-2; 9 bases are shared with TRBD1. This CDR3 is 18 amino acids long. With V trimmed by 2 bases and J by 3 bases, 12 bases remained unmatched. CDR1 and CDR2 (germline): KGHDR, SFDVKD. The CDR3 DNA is TGTGCCACCAGTGATTCATCCCCGGACAGGGGAAACGACTATGGCTACACCTTC. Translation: CATSDSSPDRGNDYGYTF.

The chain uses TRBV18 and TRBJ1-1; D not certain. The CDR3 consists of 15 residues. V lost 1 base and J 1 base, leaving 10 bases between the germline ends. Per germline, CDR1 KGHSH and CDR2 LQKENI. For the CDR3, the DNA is TGTGCCAGCTCACCACTTGAGGGAAGGAACACTGAAGCTTTCTTT. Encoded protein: CASSPLEGRNTEAFF.

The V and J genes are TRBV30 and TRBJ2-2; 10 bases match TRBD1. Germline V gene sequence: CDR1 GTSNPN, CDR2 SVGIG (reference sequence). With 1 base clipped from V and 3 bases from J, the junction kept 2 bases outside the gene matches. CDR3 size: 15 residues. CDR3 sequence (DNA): TGTGCCTGGAGTGAAGGACAGGGGGACACCGGGGAGCTGTTTTTT. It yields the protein CAWSEGQGDTGELFF.

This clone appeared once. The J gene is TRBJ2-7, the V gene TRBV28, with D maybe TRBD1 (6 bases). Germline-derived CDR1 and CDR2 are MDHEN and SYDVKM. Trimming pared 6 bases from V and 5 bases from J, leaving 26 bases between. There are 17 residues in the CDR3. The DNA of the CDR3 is TGTGCCAGCAGCCAAAGCCCCACAGGGCCTCCTTCCCACGAGCAGTACTTC. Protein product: CASSQSPTGPPSHEQYF. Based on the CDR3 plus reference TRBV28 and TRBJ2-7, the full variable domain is DVKVTQSSRYLVKRTGEKVFLECVQDMDHENMFWYRQDPGLGLRLIYFSYDVKMKEKGDIPEGYSVSREKKERFSLILESASTNQTSMYLCASSQSPTGPPSHEQYFGPGTRLTVT.

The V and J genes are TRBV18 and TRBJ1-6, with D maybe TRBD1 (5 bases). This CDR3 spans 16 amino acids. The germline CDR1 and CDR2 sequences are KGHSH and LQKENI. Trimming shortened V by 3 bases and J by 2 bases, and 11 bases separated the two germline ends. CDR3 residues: CASSPTRGAYNSPLHF. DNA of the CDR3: TGTGCCAGCTCACCGACGAGGGGCGCCTATAATTCACCCCTCCACTTT.

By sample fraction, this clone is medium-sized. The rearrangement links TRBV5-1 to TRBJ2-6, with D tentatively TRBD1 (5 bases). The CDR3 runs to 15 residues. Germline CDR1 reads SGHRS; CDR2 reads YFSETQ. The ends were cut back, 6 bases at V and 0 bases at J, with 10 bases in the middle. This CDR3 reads CASTQGSSGANVLTF. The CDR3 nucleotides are TGCGCCAGCACTCAGGGCTCCTCTGGGGCCAACGTCCTGACTTTC.

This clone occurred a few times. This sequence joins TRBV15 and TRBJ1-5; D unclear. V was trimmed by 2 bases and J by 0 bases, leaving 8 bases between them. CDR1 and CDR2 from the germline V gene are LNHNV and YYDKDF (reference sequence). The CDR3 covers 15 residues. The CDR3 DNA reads TGTGCCACCAGCAGATTGCGGGATAGCAATCAGCCCCAGCATTTT. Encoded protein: CATSRLRDSNQPQHF. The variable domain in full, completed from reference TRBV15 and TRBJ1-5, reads DAMVIQNPRYQVTQFGKPVTLSCSQTLNHNVMYWYQQKSSQAPKLLFHYYDKDFNNEADTPDNFQSRRPNTSFCFLDIRSPGLGDTAMYLCATSRLRDSNQPQHFGDGTRLSIL.

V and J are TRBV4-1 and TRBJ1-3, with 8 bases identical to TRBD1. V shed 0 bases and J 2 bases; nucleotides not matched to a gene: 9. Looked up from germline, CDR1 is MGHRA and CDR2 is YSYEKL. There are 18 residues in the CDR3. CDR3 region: CASSQESFDRGPGNTIYF. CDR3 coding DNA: TGCGCCAGCAGCCAAGAATCCTTCGACAGGGGCCCTGGAAACACCATATATTTT.

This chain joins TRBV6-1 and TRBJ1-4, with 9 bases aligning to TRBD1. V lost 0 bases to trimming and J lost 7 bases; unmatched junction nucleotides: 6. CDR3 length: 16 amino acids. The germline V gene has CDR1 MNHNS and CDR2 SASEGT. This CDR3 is CASSEALTGGSEKLFF. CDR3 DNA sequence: TGTGCCAGCAGTGAAGCGTTAACAGGGGGCAGTGAAAAACTGTTTTTT.

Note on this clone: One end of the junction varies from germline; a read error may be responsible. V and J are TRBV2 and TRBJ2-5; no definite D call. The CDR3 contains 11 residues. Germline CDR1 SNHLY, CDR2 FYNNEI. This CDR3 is CASIEIETQYF. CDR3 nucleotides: TGTGCCAGCATTGAAATAGAGACCCAGTACTTC.

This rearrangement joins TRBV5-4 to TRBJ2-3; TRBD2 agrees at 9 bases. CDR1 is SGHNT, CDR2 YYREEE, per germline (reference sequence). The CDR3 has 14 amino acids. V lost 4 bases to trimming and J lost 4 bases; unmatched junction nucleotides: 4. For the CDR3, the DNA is TGTGCCAGCAGCAGGACTAGCGACGCAGATACGCAGTATTTT. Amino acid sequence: CASSRTSDADTQYF.

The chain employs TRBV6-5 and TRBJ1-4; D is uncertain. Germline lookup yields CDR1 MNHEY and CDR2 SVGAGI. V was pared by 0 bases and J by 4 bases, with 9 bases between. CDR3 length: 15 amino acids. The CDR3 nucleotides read TGTGCCAGCAGTTACTCGATACCGAGTAATGAAAAACTGTTTTTT. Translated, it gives CASSYSIPSNEKLFF.

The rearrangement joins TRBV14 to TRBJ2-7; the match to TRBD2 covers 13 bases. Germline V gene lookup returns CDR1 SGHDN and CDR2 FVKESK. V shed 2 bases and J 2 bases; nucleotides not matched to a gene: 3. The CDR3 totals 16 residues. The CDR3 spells CASSQTSGGAPYEQYV. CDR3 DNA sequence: TGTGCCAGCAGCCAAACTAGCGGGGGGGCCCCCTACGAGCAGTACGTC.

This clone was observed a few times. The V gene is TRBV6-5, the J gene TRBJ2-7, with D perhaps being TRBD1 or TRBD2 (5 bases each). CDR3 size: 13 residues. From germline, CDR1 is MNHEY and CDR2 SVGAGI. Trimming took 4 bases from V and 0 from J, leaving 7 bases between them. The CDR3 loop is CASSFGTSYEQYV. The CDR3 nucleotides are TGTGCCAGCAGTTTCGGGACCTCCTACGAGCAGTACGTC.

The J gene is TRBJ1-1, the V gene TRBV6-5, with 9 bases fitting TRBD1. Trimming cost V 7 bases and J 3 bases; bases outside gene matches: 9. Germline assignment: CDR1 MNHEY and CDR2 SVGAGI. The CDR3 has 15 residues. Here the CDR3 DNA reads TGTGCCAGCACCATACAGGGGGCATCTGACACTGAAGCTTTCTTT. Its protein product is CASTIQGASDTEAFF.

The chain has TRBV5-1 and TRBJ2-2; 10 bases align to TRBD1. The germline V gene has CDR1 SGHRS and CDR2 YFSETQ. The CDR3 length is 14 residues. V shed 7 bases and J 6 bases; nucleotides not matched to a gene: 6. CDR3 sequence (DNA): TGCGCCAGCGAAAGGACAGGGGGGCCCGGGGAGCTGTTTTTT. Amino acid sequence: CASERTGGPGELFF.

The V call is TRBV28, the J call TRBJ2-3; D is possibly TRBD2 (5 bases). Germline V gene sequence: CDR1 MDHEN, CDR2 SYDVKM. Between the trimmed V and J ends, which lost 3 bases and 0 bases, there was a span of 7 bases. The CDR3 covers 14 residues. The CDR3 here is CASSFRGSTDTQYF. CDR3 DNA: TGTGCCAGCAGTTTTCGGGGTAGCACAGATACGCAGTATTTT.

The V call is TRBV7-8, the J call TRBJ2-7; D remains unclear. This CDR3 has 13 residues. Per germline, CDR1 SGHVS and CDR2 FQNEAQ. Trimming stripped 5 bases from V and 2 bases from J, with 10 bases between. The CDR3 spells CASSNGPTYEQYV. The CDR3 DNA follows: TGTGCCAGCAGCAACGGACCGACCTACGAGCAGTACGTC.

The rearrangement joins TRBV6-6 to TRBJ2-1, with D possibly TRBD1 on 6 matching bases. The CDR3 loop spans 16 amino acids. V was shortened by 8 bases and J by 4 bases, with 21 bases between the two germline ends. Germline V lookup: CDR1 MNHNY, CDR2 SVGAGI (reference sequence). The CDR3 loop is CASSSAGTQIYNEQFF. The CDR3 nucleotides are TGTGCCAGCTCCTCCGCCGGGACACAGATATACAATGAGCAGTTCTTC.

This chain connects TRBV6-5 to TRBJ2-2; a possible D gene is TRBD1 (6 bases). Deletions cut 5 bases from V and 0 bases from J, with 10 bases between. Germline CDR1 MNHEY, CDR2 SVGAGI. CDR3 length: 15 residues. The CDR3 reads CASSPDRSNTGELFF. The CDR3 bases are TGTGCCAGCAGTCCGGACAGATCGAACACCGGGGAGCTGTTTTTT.

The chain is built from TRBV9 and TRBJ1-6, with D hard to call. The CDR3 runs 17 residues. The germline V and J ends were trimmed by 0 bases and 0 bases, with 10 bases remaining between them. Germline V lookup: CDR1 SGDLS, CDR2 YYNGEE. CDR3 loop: CASSVDSGSSYNSPLHF. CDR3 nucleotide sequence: TGTGCCAGCAGCGTAGATAGTGGGAGCTCCTATAATTCACCCCTCCACTTT.

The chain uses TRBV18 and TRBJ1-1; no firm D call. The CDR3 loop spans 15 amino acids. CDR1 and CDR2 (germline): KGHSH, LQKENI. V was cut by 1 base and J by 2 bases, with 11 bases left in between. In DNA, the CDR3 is TGTGCCAGCTCACCACTCACAAGTAGAAACACTGAAGCTTTCTTT. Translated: CASSPLTSRNTEAFF.

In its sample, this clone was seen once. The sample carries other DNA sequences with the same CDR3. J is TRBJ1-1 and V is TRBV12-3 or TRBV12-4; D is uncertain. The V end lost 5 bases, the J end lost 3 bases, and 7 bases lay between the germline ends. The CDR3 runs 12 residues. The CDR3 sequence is CASSPGYTEAFF. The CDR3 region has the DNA TGTGCCAGCAGTCCTGGATACACTGAAGCTTTCTTT.

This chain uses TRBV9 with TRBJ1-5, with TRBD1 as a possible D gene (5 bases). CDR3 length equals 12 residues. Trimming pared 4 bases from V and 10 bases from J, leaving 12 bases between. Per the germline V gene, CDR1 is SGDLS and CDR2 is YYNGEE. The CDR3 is CASSMGEGPQHF. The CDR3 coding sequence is TGTGCCAGCAGCATGGGGGAGGGACCCCAGCATTTT.